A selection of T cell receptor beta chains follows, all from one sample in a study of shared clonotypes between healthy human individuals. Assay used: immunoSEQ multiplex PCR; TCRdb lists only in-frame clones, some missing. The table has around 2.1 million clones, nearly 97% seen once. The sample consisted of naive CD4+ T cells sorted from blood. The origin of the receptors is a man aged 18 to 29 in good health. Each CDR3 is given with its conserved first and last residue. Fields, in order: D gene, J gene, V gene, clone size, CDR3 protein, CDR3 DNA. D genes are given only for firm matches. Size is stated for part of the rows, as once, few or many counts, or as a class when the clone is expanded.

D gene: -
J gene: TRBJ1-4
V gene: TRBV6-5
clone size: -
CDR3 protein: CASSYSSRESNEKLFF
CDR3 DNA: TGTGCCAGCAGTTACTCTTCTAGGGAATCTAATGAAAAACTGTTTTTT

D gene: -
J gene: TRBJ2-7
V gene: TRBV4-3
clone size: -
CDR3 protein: CASSPRRDSYEQYF
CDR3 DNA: TGCGCCAGCAGCCCGCGGAGGGACTCCTACGAGCAGTACTTC

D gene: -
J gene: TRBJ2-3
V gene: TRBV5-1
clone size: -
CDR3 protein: CASNPRGLVTDTQYF
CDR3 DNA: TGCGCCAGCAACCCCAGGGGACTCGTCACAGATACGCAGTATTTT

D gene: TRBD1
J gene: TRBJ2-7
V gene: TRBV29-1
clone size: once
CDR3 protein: CSVGQGDYEQYF
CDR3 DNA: TGCAGCGTTGGACAGGGGGATTACGAGCAGTACTTC

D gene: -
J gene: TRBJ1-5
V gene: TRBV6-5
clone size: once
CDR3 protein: CASRAKGNQPQHF
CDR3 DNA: TGTGCCAGTCGTGCGAAAGGCAATCAGCCCCAGCATTTT

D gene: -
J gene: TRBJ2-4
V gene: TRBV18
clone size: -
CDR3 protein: CASSPKEENIQYF
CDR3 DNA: TGTGCCAGCTCACCAAAAGAGGAAAACATTCAGTACTTC

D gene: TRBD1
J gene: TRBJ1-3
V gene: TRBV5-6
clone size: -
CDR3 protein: CASSQTGLGSGNTIYF
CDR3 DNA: TGTGCCAGCAGCCAGACAGGGTTAGGATCTGGAAACACCATATATTTT

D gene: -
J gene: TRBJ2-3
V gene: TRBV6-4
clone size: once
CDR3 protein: CASSDGQGFTDTQYF
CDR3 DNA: TGTGCCAGCAGTGACGGGCAGGGATTCACAGATACGCAGTATTTT

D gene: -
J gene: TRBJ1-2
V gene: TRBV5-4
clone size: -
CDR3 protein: CASSLDRVGYTF
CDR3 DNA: TGTGCCAGCAGCTTGGACAGGGTTGGCTACACCTTC

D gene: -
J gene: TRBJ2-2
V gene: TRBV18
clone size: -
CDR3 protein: CASSPPAGPNTGELFF
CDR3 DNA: TGTGCCAGCTCACCACCGGCAGGGCCGAACACCGGGGAGCTGTTTTTT

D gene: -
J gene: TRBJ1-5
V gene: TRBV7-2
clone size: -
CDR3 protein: CASSLERDQPQHF
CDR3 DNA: TGTGCCAGCAGCTTAGAAAGGGATCAGCCCCAGCATTTT

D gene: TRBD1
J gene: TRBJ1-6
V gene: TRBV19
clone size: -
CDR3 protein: CASSIAGQISSPLHF
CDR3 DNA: TGTGCCAGTAGTATAGCGGGACAGATTAGTTCACCCCTCCACTTT

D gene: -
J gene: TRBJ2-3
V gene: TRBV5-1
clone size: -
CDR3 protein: CASFDLPGLLKTDTQYF
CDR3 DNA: TGCGCCAGCTTCGACCTACCAGGTCTACTGAAAACAGATACGCAGTATTTT

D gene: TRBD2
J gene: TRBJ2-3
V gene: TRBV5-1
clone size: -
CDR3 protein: CASSEGLAGGSTDTQYF
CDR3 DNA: TGCGCCAGCAGCGAGGGACTAGCGGGAGGGAGCACAGATACGCAGTATTTT

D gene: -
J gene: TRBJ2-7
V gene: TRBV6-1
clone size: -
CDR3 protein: CASTRDRYEQYF
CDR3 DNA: TGTGCCAGCACTAGGGACCGCTACGAGCAGTACTTC

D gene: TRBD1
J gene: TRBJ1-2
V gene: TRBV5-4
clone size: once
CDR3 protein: CASSGGDRIYGYTF
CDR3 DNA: TGTGCCAGCAGCGGGGGGGACAGAATCTATGGCTACACCTTC

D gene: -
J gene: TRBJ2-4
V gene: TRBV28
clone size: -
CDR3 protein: CASSLAPSDQNIQYF
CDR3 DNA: TGTGCCAGCAGTTTAGCCCCTTCGGACCAAAACATTCAGTACTTC

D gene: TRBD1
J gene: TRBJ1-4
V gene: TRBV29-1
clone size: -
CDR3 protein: CSVQTTGGANEKLFF
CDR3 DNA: TGCAGCGTGCAAACAACAGGGGGGGCTAATGAAAAACTGTTTTTT

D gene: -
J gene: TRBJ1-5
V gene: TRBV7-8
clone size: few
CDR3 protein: CASSLGIDQPQHF
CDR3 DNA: TGTGCCAGCAGCTTAGGGATCGATCAGCCCCAGCATTTT

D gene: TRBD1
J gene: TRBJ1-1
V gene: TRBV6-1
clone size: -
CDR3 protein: CASNLDRAEAFF
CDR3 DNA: TGTGCCAGCAACCTAGACAGGGCGGAAGCTTTCTTT

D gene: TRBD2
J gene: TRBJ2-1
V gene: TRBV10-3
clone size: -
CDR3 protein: CATSGGDGYNEQFF
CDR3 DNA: TGTGCCACCAGCGGGGGGGATGGTTACAATGAGCAGTTCTTC

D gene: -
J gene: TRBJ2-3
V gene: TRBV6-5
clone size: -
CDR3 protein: CASSLGSTQYF
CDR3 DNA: TGTGCCAGCAGCCTTGGTTCGACGCAGTATTTT

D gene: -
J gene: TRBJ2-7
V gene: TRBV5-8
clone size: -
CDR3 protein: CASSLQKGPYEQYF
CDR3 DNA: TGTGCCAGCAGCTTGCAGAAGGGCCCCTACGAGCAGTACTTC

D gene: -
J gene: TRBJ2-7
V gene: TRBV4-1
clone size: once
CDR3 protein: CASSQLGGSYEQYF
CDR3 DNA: TGCGCCAGCAGCCAACTTGGGGGGAGCTACGAGCAGTACTTC

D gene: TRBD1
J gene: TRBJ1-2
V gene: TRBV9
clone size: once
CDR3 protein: CASSVGQGNGYTF
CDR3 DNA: TGTGCCAGCAGCGTAGGACAGGGGAATGGCTACACCTTC

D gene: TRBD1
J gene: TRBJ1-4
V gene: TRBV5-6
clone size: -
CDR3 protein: CASSSTGTGGTNEKLFF
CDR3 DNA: TGTGCCAGCAGCTCGACTGGGACAGGGGGAACTAATGAAAAACTGTTTTTT

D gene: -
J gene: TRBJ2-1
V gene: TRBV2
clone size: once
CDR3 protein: CASSALYNEQFF
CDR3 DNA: TGTGCCAGCAGCGCACTCTACAATGAGCAGTTCTTC

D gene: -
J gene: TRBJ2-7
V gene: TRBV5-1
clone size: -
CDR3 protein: CASSLDLGTYEQYF
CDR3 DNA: TGCGCCAGCAGCTTGGATTTGGGGACCTACGAGCAGTACTTC

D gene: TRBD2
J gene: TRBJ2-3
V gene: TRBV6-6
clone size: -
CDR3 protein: CASRPGLAGDTQYF
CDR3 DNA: TGTGCCAGCAGACCCGGACTAGCCGGAGATACGCAGTATTTT

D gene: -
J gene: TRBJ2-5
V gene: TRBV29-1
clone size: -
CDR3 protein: CSVEDPGTETQYF
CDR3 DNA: TGCAGCGTTGAAGATCCAGGGACCGAGACCCAGTACTTC

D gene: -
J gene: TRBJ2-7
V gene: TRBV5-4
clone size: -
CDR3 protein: CASSLAQGPSYEQYF
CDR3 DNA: TGTGCCAGCAGCTTGGCGCAGGGCCCATCCTACGAGCAGTACTTC

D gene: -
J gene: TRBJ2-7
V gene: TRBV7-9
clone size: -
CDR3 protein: CASSPDLISYEQYF
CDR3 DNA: TGTGCCAGCAGCCCCGACTTGATCTCCTACGAGCAGTACTTC

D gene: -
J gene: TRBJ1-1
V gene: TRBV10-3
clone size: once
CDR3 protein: CAISESSGVYTEAFF
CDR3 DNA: TGTGCCATCAGTGAGTCGTCAGGGGTTTACACTGAAGCTTTCTTT

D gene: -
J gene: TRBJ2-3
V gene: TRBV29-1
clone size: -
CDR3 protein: CSTGRGTDTQYF
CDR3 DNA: TGCAGCACCGGACGGGGGACAGATACGCAGTATTTT

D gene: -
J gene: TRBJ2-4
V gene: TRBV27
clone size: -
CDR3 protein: CASRTTLAKNIQYF
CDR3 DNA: TGTGCCAGCAGGACCACACTAGCCAAAAACATTCAGTACTTC

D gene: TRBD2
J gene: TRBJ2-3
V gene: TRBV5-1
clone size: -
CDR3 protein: CASSLLGGLLAGGNHTQYF
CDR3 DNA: TGCGCCAGCAGCCTTTTGGGAGGTTTACTAGCGGGGGGAAATCATACGCAGTATTTT

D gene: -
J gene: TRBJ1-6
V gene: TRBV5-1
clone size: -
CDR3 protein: CASSLRTLTVSYNSPLHF
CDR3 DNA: TGCGCCAGCAGTCTTCGGACACTCACCGTCTCCTATAATTCACCCCTCCACTTT

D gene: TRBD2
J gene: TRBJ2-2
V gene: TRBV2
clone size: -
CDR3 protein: CASSGTRGNTGELFF
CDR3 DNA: TGTGCCAGCAGTGGGACTAGGGGTAACACCGGGGAGCTGTTTTTT

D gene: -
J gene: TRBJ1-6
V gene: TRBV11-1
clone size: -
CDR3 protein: CATRGRTYNSPLHF
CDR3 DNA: TGTGCGACCCGCGGACGGACGTATAATTCACCCCTCCACTTT

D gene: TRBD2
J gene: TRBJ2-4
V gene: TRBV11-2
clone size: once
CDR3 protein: CASSFTQGLVKNIQYF
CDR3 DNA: TGTGCCAGCAGCTTTACTCAGGGACTAGTAAAAAACATTCAGTACTTC

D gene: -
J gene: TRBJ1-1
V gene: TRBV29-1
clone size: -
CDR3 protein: CSVEARLTVNTEAFF
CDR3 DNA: TGCAGCGTTGAAGCAAGGCTAACAGTAAACACTGAAGCTTTCTTT

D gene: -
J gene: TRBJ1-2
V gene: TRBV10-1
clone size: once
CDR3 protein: CASSDRLGGGYTF
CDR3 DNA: TGCGCCAGCAGTGATCGCTTGGGAGGTGGCTACACCTTC

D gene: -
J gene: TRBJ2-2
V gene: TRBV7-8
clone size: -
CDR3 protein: CASSRTDSYTGELFF
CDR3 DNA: TGTGCCAGCAGCCGAACGGACAGCTACACCGGGGAGCTGTTTTTT

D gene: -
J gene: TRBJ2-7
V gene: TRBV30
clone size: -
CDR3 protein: CAWSKAREQYF
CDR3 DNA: TGTGCCTGGAGTAAGGCGCGGGAGCAGTACTTC

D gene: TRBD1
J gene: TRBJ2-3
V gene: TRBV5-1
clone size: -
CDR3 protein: CASSLLPGQGITDTQYF
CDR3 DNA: TGCGCCAGCAGCTTACTTCCGGGACAGGGGATTACAGATACGCAGTATTTT

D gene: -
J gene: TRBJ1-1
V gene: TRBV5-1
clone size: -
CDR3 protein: CASSLTVRNTEAFF
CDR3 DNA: TGCGCCAGCAGCTTGACCGTCCGGAACACTGAAGCTTTCTTT

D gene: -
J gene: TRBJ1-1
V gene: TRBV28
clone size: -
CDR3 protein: CASALSNTEAFF
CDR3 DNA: TGTGCCTCAGCCCTATCGAACACTGAAGCTTTCTTT

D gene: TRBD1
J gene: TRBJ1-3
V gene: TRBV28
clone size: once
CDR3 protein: CAIVTGGPGNTIYF
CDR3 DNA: TGTGCCATTGTCACAGGGGGCCCTGGAAACACCATATATTTT

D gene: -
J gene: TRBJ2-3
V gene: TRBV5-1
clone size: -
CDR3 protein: CASSLGSSGTDTQYF
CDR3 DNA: TGCGCCAGCAGCTTGGGATCCTCTGGCACAGATACGCAGTATTTT

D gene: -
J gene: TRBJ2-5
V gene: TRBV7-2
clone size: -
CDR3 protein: CASSFGEKETQYF
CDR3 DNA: TGTGCCAGCAGCTTTGGAGAAAAAGAGACCCAGTACTTC

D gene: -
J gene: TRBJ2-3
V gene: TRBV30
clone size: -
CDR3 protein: CAWSVKDTQYF
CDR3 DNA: TGTGCCTGGAGTGTAAAAGATACGCAGTATTTT

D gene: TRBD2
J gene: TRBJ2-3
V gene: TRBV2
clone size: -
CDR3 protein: CASSEGLAGGVDTQYF
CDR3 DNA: TGTGCCAGCAGTGAAGGACTAGCGGGAGGTGTAGATACGCAGTATTTT

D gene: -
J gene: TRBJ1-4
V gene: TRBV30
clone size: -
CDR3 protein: CAWSEGLGTNEKLFF
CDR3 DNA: TGTGCCTGGAGTGAGGGATTAGGAACTAATGAAAAACTGTTTTTT

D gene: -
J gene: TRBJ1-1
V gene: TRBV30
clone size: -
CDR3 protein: CAGGRDTEAFF
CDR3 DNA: TGTGCCGGGGGCAGGGACACTGAAGCTTTCTTT

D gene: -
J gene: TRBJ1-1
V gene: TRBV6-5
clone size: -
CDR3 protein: CASSYLGNTEAFF
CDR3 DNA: TGTGCCAGCAGTTACTTAGGGAACACTGAAGCTTTCTTT

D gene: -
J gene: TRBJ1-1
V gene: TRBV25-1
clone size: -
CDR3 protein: CASSEFLGGSTEAFF
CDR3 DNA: TGTGCCAGCAGTGAATTTCTAGGAGGCAGCACTGAAGCTTTCTTT

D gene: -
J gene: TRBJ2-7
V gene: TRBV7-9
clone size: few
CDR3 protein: CASSFFSRAHEQYF
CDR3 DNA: TGTGCCAGCAGCTTTTTTTCCAGGGCCCACGAGCAGTACTTC

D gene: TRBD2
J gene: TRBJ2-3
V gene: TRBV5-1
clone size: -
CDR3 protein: CASSSGTSGSLTQYF
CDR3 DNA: TGCGCCAGCAGCTCCGGGACTAGCGGCTCCTTGACGCAGTATTTT

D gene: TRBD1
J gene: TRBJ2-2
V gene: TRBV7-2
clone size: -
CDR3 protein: CASSFGTGGTGELFF
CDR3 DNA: TGTGCCAGCAGCTTTGGGACAGGCGGCACCGGGGAGCTGTTTTTT

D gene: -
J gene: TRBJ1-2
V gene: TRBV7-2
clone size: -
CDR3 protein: CASSSDVNHGYTF
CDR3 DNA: TGTGCCAGCAGCTCGGACGTTAATCATGGCTACACCTTC